This entry lists 3 T cell receptor beta chains sequenced from one sample in a study of cytomegalovirus exposure and HLA in healthy donors. Data came from immunoSEQ multiplex PCR; TCRdb stores just in-frame clones and leaves some out. The table records 250,000 to 400,000 clones, about nine tenths of them present only once. The specimen sequenced was PBMCs. These receptors all stem from a woman in her thirties in good health and CMV-seropositive.

The genes are TRBV19 and TRBJ1-5; 9 nucleotides align to TRBD1. From germline, CDR1 is LNHDA and CDR2 SQIVND (reference sequence). The CDR3 is 18 residues long. The junction had 12 bases not matched to a gene; V was cut back by 6 bases and J by 0 bases. The CDR3 reads CASRINRGRTDSNQPQHF. In DNA, the CDR3 is TGTGCCAGTAGGATCAACAGGGGGCGTACGGATAGCAATCAGCCCCAGCATTTT.

V is TRBV11-2 and J is TRBJ2-3; 9 nucleotides match TRBD2. V was pared by 4 bases and J by 2 bases, with 7 bases of the junction left unmatched. CDR1 is SGHAT, CDR2 FQNNGV, per germline. The CDR3 spans 16 residues. The CDR3 reads CASSSLAGANTDTQYF. The CDR3 nucleotides read TGTGCCAGCAGCTCCTTAGCGGGGGCCAACACAGATACGCAGTATTTT.

The V call is TRBV13, the J call TRBJ1-2, with D possibly being TRBD1 (5 bases). This CDR3 comprises 16 residues. Trimming cost V 5 bases and J 4 bases, with 20 bases left between them. The V gene's germline CDR1 is PRHDT and CDR2 FYEKMQ (reference sequence). The CDR3 protein is CASSESLRDGPYGYTF. The CDR3 DNA is TGTGCCAGCAGCGAAAGCCTCCGGGACGGCCCCTATGGCTACACCTTC.